The 8 T cell receptor beta chains below all came from one sample that was sequenced in a study of blood T cell repertoires in COVID-19. Only in-frame clones appear in the TCRdb table, and some are missing; sequencing was by immunoSEQ multiplex PCR. The sample yields 50,000 to 70,000 clones, 75% to 85% seen once. The sequencing sample was made of peripheral blood. The source is a woman in her sixties with acute or convalescent COVID-19.

A single count supports this clone. The rearrangement links TRBV5-6 to TRBJ1-2; 7 nucleotides align to TRBD1. Germline values: CDR1 SGHDT, CDR2 YYEEEE. The CDR3 covers 16 residues. The junction had 12 bases not matched to a gene; V was cut back by 3 bases and J by 4 bases. The CDR3: CASSSRGQGGFYGYTF. DNA of the CDR3: TGTGCCAGCAGCTCTCGCGGGCAGGGGGGTTTCTATGGCTACACCTTC. Looking up the rest from reference TRBV5-6 and TRBJ1-2 gives the full variable domain: DAGVTQSPTHLIKTRGQQVTLRCSPKSGHDTVSWYQQALGQGPQFIFQYYEEEERQRGNFPDRFSGHQFPNYSSELNVNALLLGDSALYLCASSSRGQGGFYGYTFGSGTRLTVV.

The chain combines TRBV3-1 (or the pseudogene TRBV3-2) with TRBJ1-1, with TRBD1 as a possible D gene (6 bases). CDR1 is LGHDT and CDR2 is YNNKEL in the germline V gene (reference sequence). Trimming removed 4 bases from V and 0 bases from J, with 9 bases in between. The CDR3 consists of 14 residues. The CDR3 region is CASSPQGLNTEAFF. Here the CDR3 DNA reads TGTGCCAGCAGCCCACAGGGCTTGAACACTGAAGCTTTCTTT.

This chain connects TRBV6-5 to TRBJ2-1; D gene unclear. Looked up from germline, CDR1 is MNHEY and CDR2 is SVGAGI. The V gene lost 8 bases and the J gene lost 4 bases, with 9 bases spanning the gap. The CDR3 is 12 residues long. The CDR3 DNA sequence: TGTGCCAGCGGGTCGGAGTACAATGAGCAGTTCTTC. Translation gives CASGSEYNEQFF.

There are a few counts of this clone. The chain combines TRBV9 with TRBJ1-1; D remains unclear. V lost 0 bases to trimming and J lost 3 bases, with 9 bases between them. Germline V CDR1 and CDR2: SGDLS, YYNGEE. The CDR3 contains 14 residues. CDR3 in DNA: TGTGCCAGCAGCGTAGTGAGCCAGGACACTGAAGCTTTCTTT. This encodes CASSVVSQDTEAFF.

The chain uses TRBV6-2 or TRBV6-3 and TRBJ1-1; 8 nucleotides align to TRBD1. The CDR3 has 14 amino acids. Germline CDR1 reads MNHEY; CDR2 reads SVGEGT. V shed 4 bases, J shed 0 bases, and the junction held 1 base outside the gene matches. Here the CDR3 reads CASSLQGVNTEAFF. CDR3 bases: TGTGCCAGCAGTTTACAGGGGGTGAACACTGAAGCTTTCTTT.

This rearrangement joins TRBV12-1 to TRBJ1-1; TRBD1 was called by the table and not checked on the DNA. TRBV12-1 is designated a pseudogene. CDR3 size: 13 residues. The CDR3 bases are TGTGCCAGCAGCCCCCCAGGGGAGCCTGAAGCTTTCTTT. It specifies CASSPPGEPEAFF.

This clone showed up just once. The V call is TRBV3-1 (or the pseudogene TRBV3-2), the J call TRBJ2-5; D may be TRBD2 (7 bases). Trimming shortened V by 0 bases and J by 5 bases, and 16 bases separated the two germline ends. CDR3 length: 16 residues. Germline V CDR1 and CDR2: LGHDT, YNNKEL (reference sequence). The CDR3: CASSQDGWGGGETQYF. The CDR3 DNA reads as TGTGCCAGCAGCCAAGACGGATGGGGGGGCGGGGAGACCCAGTACTTC.

This sequence joins TRBV25-1 and TRBJ1-1; D is unresolved. The CDR3 is made up of 13 amino acids. Trimming left V 7 bases short and J 4 bases short, with 13 bases between. The germline CDR1 and CDR2 sequences are MGHDK and SYGVNS. This CDR3 reads CASIATPGTEAFF. The CDR3 DNA is TGTGCCAGCATCGCGACCCCGGGCACTGAAGCTTTCTTT.